This entry lists 11 T cell receptor beta chains sequenced from one sample in a study of T-cell memory formation after mild COVID-19. TCRdb ran MiXCR on the 5' RACE reads and lists one entry per CDR3 protein. The table records nearly 110,000 distinct CDR3 sequences, approximately 15% of them present only once. The sequencing sample was made of PBMCs or a T cell subset sorted from them (not recorded which). Receptors originate from a man between 18 and 29 years old who had mild COVID-19 (a few samples of this study predate the infection). Cell type and time point are not known.

This clonotype was counted only a few times. The V call is TRBV5-1, the J call TRBJ2-1, with D perhaps matching TRBD2 (7 bases). Germline-derived CDR1 and CDR2 are SGHRS and YFSETQ. CDR3 size: 15 residues. Deletions cut 0 bases from V and 4 bases from J, with 11 bases between. CDR3 sequence (DNA): TGCGCCAGCAGCTTGGGTCGGGGGGCGTACAATGAGCAGTTCTTC. Its protein is CASSLGRGAYNEQFF.

This chain joins TRBV4-3 and TRBJ2-5; TRBD2 is a possible D gene (6 bases). Deletions cut 5 bases from V and 5 bases from J, with 18 bases between. Per the germline V gene, CDR1 is LGHNA and CDR2 is YSLEER. The CDR3 is 15 amino acids. This CDR3 reads CASSIGTGRGETQYF. The CDR3 coding sequence is TGCGCCAGCAGCATTGGGACTGGCCGTGGTGAGACCCAGTACTTC.

This clonotype has just a few counts. This chain connects TRBV4-3 to TRBJ2-1; no clear D. The ends were cut back, 5 bases at V and 4 bases at J, with 9 bases in the middle. Germline-derived CDR1 and CDR2 are LGHNA and YSLEER. CDR3 length: 13 amino acids. This CDR3 is CASSFTLYNEQFF. CDR3 coding DNA: TGCGCCAGCAGCTTCACCTTATACAATGAGCAGTTCTTC.

The chain is built from TRBV7-8 and TRBJ2-1; unclear D gene. Germline assignment: CDR1 SGHVS and CDR2 FQNEAQ. The V and J ends lost 1 base and 0 bases respectively, with 13 bases between them. This CDR3 spans 17 amino acids. The CDR3 protein is CASSLVWQKSSYNEQFF. CDR3 nucleotides: TGTGCCAGCAGCTTAGTTTGGCAGAAGTCCTCCTACAATGAGCAGTTCTTC.

The rearrangement links TRBV24-1 to TRBJ2-3, with a possible D match to TRBD1 (5 bases). Trimming shortened V by 10 bases and J by 4 bases, and 17 bases separated the two germline ends. The germline gives CDR1 KGHDR, CDR2 SFDVKD. This CDR3 contains 14 residues. CDR3 amino acids: CATGGPGSADTQYF. CDR3 nucleotide sequence: TGTGCCACGGGCGGTCCAGGGTCAGCAGATACGCAGTATTTT.

A few counts support this clonotype. This chain uses TRBV10-1 with TRBJ2-1; 8 bases match TRBD1. Germline V gene lookup returns CDR1 WNHNN and CDR2 SYGVQD (reference sequence). V shed 3 bases, J shed 8 bases, and the junction held 9 bases outside the gene matches. The CDR3 is 15 residues long. The CDR3 DNA follows: TGCGCCAGCAGTGACCCCGGACAGGGAAGGCATGAGCAGTTCTTC. This sequence encodes CASSDPGQGRHEQFF.

In its sample, this clonotype was seen a few times. This chain uses TRBV29-1 with TRBJ2-4, with unresolved D. The CDR3 is 13 amino acids. Trimming stripped 0 bases from V and 7 bases from J, with 10 bases between. Looked up from germline, CDR1 is SQVTM and CDR2 is ANQGSEA. CDR3 loop: CSVEEIAGNIQYF. The CDR3, as DNA: TGCAGCGTTGAAGAAATCGCCGGGAACATTCAGTACTTC.

The chain employs TRBV3-1 and TRBJ2-7; 13 bases are a match to TRBD2. Germline V lookup: CDR1 LGHDT, CDR2 YNNKEL (reference sequence). V lost 0 bases to trimming and J lost 8 bases; unmatched junction nucleotides: 7. This CDR3 is 16 amino acids long. CDR3 DNA sequence: TGTGCCAGCAGCCAAGATCGTAAACTAGCGGGGGGGCAGCAGTACTTC. As protein: CASSQDRKLAGGQQYF.

This clonotype showed up just a few times. The V call is TRBV6-5, the J call TRBJ1-6; 8 positions match TRBD1. Germline lookup yields CDR1 MNHEY and CDR2 SVGAGI. V lost 6 bases to trimming and J lost 10 bases; unmatched junction nucleotides: 5. This CDR3 contains 13 residues. The CDR3 bases are TGTGCCAGCAGAACGCAGGGGGCCTCACCCCTCCACTTT. Its protein is CASRTQGASPLHF.

The J gene is TRBJ2-4, the V gene TRBV5-6; possibly TRBD1 or TRBD2 for D (6 bases each). CDR3 length: 16 amino acids. The germline V gene has CDR1 SGHDT and CDR2 YYEEEE. The V end was cut by 0 bases, the J end by 2 bases, with 12 bases between. In DNA form, the CDR3 reads TGTGCCAGCAGCTTGGCCGGGGGCGCTCCCAAAAACATTCAGTACTTC. Its translation is CASSLAGGAPKNIQYF. Drawing the rest from reference TRBV5-6 and TRBJ2-4, the complete variable domain is DAGVTQSPTHLIKTRGQQVTLRCSPKSGHDTVSWYQQALGQGPQFIFQYYEEEERQRGNFPDRFSGHQFPNYSSELNVNALLLGDSALYLCASSLAGGAPKNIQYFGAGTRLSVL.

The V gene is TRBV19, the J gene TRBJ2-1; D gene uncertain. The germline V gene encodes CDR1 LNHDA and CDR2 SQIVND (reference sequence). The V and J ends lost 3 bases and 3 bases respectively, with 12 bases between them. There are 15 residues in the CDR3. For the CDR3, the DNA is TGTGCCAGTAGTATTAGGGCGGTTCACTACAATGAGCAGTTCTTC. Translating gives CASSIRAVHYNEQFF.